The sequence of this TCR beta chain was determined in a study of CD8+CD57+ T cells in acquired aplastic anemia. Overall study: The sorted CD4+ and CD8+ cells yielded an average roughly 3 ug of DNA.

Researchers used genomic DNA as the template to profile TCR beta VDJ and CDR3. Via MiXCR, TCRdb re-called the reads, giving one row per CDR3 protein. The sample consists of roughly 180,000 distinct CDR3 sequences, over 60% of them appearing once. The length of the CDR3 is 16 residues. V shed 3 bases and J 2 bases; nucleotides not matched to a gene: 6. The germline V gene encodes CDR1 MGHDK and CDR2 SYGVNS. This clonotype has only a few counts. Sample: sorted CD4+, CD8+, or CD8+CD57+ T cells (not recorded which) from PBMCs. The chain couples TRBV25-1 to TRBJ2-7, with 11 bases aligning to TRBD1. This receptor was obtained from a human donor with severe aplastic anemia or a healthy control (not recorded which). The CDR3 sequence: CASSDNLGQGAYEQYF. CDR3 nucleotide sequence: TGTGCCAGCAGTGACAATCTGGGACAGGGGGCCTACGAGCAGTACTTC.